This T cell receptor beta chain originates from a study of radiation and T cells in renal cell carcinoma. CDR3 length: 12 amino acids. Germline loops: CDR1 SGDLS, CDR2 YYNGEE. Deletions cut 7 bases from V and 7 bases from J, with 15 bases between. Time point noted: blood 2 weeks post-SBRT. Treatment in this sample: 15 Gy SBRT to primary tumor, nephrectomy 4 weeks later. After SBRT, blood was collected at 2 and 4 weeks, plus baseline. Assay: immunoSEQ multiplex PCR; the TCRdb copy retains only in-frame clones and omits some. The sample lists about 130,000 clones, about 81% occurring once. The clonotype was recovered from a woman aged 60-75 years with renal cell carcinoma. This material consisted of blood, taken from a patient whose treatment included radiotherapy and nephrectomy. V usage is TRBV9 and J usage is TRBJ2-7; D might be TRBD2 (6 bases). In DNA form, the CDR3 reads TGTGCCAGCTCGCGGGGACTCGGGGAGCAGTACTTC. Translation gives CASSRGLGEQYF.